The 6 T cell receptor beta chains below were found in one sample sequenced in a study of T-cell reconstitution after alpha-beta-depleted transplantation in children. Preparation of the TCRbeta library was carried out with unique molecular identifiers. TCRdb called the PCR reads again in MiXCR, with one record for every CDR3 protein. The sample has approximately 230,000 distinct CDR3 sequences; about 25% are singletons. The sample in question was PBMCs, obtained before TCRalphabeta/CD19-depleted stem cell transplant. Source of these receptors: a girl under 10 years old with Fanconi anemia, due to receive a stem cell transplant.

This clonotype was picked up many times. The J gene is TRBJ2-7, the V gene TRBV27; TRBD2 aligns across 7 bases. J lost 2 bases, V lost 1 base, and 5 bases had no gene match. This CDR3 has 15 amino acids. Looked up from germline, CDR1 is MNHEY and CDR2 is SMNVEV (reference sequence). The CDR3 loop is CASSLLRGRAYEQYF. CDR3 coding DNA: TGTGCCAGCAGTTTATTGAGAGGGAGGGCCTACGAGCAGTACTTC.

This clonotype has a count of ten or more. This sequence joins TRBV15 and TRBJ2-1, with unresolved D. V lost 0 bases, J lost 6 bases, and 9 bases lay in between. The V gene's germline CDR1 is LNHNV and CDR2 YYDKDF (reference sequence). This CDR3 is 14 amino acids long. CDR3 sequence reads: CATSRDIPTNEQFF. The CDR3 coding sequence is TGTGCCACCAGCAGAGATATCCCTACCAATGAGCAGTTCTTC.

This clonotype occurred a few times. The chain is built from TRBV28 and TRBJ2-5; the D is unclear. CDR3 size: 14 residues. Germline-derived CDR1 and CDR2 are MDHEN and SYDVKM. V dropped 7 bases and J dropped 1 base, with 13 bases sitting between them. The CDR3 sequence is CASIPKWFQETQYF. CDR3 DNA sequence: TGTGCCAGCATCCCTAAGTGGTTCCAAGAGACCCAGTACTTC.

In its sample, this clonotype was seen a few times. This chain links TRBV20-1 with TRBJ1-2; a weak D match, TRBD1 (5 bases). Trimming stripped 6 bases from V and 7 bases from J, with 15 bases between. Looked up from germline, CDR1 is DFQATT and CDR2 is SNEGSKA (reference sequence). CDR3 length: 12 amino acids. The CDR3 coding sequence is TGCAGTGCCCCGGGGGGGGGTTCTGGCTACACCTTC. It specifies CSAPGGGSGYTF.

The J gene is TRBJ2-7, the V gene TRBV29-1, with 8 positions matching TRBD1. J lost 5 bases, V lost 5 bases, and 11 bases had no gene match. CDR3 length: 14 amino acids. Germline V CDR1 and CDR2: SQVTM, ANQGSEA. CDR3: CSVLVPDRGHEQYF. The CDR3 DNA follows: TGCAGCGTTTTAGTACCAGACAGGGGTCACGAGCAGTACTTC.

This clonotype was picked up many times. This chain links TRBV20-1 with TRBJ2-3; a possible D gene is TRBD2 (5 bases). CDR1 is DFQATT, CDR2 SNEGSKA, per germline (reference sequence). The CDR3 loop spans 19 amino acids. The V end was cut by 6 bases, the J end by 1 base, with 29 bases between. This chain's CDR3 is CSATTESRGWQPGTDTQYF. As DNA, the CDR3 is TGCAGTGCCACAACAGAATCTAGAGGGTGGCAGCCTGGCACAGATACGCAGTATTTT.